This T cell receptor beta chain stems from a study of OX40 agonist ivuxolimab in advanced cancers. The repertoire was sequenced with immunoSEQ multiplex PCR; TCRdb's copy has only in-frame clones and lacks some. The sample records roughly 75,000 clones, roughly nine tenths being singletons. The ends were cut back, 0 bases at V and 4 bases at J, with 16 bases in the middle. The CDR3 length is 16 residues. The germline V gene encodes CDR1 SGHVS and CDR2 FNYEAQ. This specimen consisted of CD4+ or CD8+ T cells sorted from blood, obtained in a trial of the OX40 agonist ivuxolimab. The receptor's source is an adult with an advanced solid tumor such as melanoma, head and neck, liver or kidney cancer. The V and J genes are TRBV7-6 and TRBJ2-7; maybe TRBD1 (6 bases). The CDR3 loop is CASSLAGSQGRYEQYF. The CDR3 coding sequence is TGTGCCAGCAGCTTAGCCGGATCACAGGGAAGGTACGAGCAGTACTTC. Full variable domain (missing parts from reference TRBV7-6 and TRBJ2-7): GAGVSQSPRYKVTKRGQDVALRCDPISGHVSLYWYRQALGQGPEFLTYFNYEAQQDKSGLPNDRFSAERPEGSISTLTIQRTEQRDSAMYRCASSLAGSQGRYEQYFGPGTRLTVT.